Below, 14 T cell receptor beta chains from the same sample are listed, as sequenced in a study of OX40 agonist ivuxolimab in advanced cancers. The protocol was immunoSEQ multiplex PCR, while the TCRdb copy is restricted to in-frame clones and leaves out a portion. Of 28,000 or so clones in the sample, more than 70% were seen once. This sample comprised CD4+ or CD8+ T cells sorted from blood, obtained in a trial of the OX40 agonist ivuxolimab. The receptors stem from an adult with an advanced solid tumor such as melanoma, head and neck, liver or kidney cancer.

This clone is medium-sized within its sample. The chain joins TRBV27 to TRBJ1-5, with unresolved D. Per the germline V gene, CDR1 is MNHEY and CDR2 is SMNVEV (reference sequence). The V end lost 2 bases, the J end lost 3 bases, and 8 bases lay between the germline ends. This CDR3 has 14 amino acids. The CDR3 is CASSLGSYNQPQHF. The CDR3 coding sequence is TGTGCCAGCAGTTTAGGATCCTACAATCAGCCCCAGCATTTT.

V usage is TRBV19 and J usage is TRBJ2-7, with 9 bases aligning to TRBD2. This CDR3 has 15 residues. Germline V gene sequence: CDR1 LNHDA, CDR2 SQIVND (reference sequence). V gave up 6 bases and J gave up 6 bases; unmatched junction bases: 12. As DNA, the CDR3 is TGTGCCAGTAGCTCTATAGCGGGAGTTTTCACCGAGCAGTACTTC. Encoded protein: CASSSIAGVFTEQYF.

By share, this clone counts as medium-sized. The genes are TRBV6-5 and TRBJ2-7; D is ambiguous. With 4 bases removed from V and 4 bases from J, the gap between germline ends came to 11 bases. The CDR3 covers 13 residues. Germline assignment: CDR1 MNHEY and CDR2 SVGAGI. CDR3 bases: TGTGCCAGCAGTTTACTCAAGGGTTACGAGCAGTACTTC. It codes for CASSLLKGYEQYF.

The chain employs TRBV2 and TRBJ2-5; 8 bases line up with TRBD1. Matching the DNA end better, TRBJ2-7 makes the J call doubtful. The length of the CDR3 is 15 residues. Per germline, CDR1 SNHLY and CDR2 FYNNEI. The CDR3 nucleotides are TGTGCCAGCACCCCCCGTGGACAGGGTACCTACGAGCAGTACTTC. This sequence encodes CASTPRGQGTYEQYF.

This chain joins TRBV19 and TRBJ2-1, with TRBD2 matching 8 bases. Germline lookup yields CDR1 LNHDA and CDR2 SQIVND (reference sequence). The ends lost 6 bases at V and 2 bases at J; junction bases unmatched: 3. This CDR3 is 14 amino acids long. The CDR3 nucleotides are TGTGCCAGTAGGGAGCGGGGGCCCTACAATGAGCAGTTCTTC. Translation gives CASRERGPYNEQFF.

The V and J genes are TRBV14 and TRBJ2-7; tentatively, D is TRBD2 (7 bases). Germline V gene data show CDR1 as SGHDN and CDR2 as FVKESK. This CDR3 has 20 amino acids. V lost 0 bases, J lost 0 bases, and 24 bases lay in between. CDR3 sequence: CASSQDRGPRGLRSSYEQYF. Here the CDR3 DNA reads TGTGCCAGCAGCCAAGATAGGGGACCCAGGGGACTACGGAGCTCCTACGAGCAGTACTTC.

For the CDR3, the DNA is TGTGCCAGCAGCGCCTCGGGGGGGGACCATGAAAAACTGTTTTTT. This sequence encodes CASSASGGDHEKLFF. The J gene is TRBJ1-4, the V gene TRBV7-2; TRBD1 is a possible D gene (5 bases). Germline-derived CDR1 and CDR2 are SGHTA and FQGNSA. The CDR3 is 15 residues long. Trimming removed 5 bases from V and 6 bases from J, with 16 bases in between.

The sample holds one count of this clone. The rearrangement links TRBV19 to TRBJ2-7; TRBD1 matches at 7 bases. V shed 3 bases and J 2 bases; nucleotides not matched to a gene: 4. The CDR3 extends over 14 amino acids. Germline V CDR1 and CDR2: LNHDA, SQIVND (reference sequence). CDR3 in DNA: TGTGCCAGTAGTATTACAGGGGTACCCTACGAGCAGTACTTC. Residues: CASSITGVPYEQYF.

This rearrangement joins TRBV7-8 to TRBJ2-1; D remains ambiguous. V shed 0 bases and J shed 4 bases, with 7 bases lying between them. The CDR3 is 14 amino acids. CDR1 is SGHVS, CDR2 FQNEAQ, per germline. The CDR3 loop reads CASSLATLYNEQFF. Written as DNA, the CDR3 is TGTGCCAGCAGCTTAGCGACGCTTTACAATGAGCAGTTCTTC.

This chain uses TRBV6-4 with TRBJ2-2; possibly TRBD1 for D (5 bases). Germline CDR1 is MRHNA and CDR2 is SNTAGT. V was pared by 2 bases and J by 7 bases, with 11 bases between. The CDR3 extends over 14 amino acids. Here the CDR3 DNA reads TGTGCCAGCAGTGACGGTCAGGGCGTCGGGGAGCTGTTTTTT. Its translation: CASSDGQGVGELFF.

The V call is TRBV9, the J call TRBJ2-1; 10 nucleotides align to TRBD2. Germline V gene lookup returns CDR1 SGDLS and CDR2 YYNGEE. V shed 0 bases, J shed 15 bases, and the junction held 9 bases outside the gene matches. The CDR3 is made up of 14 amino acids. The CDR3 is CASSVGAGGIYLFF. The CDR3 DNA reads TGTGCCAGCAGCGTAGGAGCGGGAGGGATATATCTGTTCTTC. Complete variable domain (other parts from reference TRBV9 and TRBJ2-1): DSGVTQTPKHLITATGQRVTLRCSPRSGDLSVYWYQQSLDQGLQFLIQYYNGEERAKGNILERFSAQQFPDLHSELNLSSLELGDSALYFCASSVGAGGIYLFFGPGTRLTVL.

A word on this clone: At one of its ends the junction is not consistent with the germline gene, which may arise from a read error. The CDR3 here is CASSIQTKHF. CDR3 DNA sequence: TGTGCCAGCAGCATCCAGACAAAGCACTTC. The chain couples TRBV7-1 to TRBJ2-7; D uncertain. TRBV7-1 is placed among ORFs of uncertain function. The CDR3 is made up of 10 amino acids.

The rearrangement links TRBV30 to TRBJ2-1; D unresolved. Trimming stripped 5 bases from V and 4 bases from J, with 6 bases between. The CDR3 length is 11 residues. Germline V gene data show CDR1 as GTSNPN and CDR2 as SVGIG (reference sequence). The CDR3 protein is CAWGFYNEQFF. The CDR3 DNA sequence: TGTGCCTGGGGGTTTTACAATGAGCAGTTCTTC.

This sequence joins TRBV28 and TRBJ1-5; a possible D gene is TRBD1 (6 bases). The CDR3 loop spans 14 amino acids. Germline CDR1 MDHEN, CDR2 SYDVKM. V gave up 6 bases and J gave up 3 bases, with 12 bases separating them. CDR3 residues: CASSQGQFNQPQHF. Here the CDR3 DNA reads TGTGCCAGCAGCCAGGGACAATTCAATCAGCCCCAGCATTTT.